This is a list of T cell receptor beta chains from one sample in a study of cytomegalovirus exposure and HLA in healthy donors. The table came from immunoSEQ multiplex PCR; TCRdb's copy has only in-frame clones and leaves some out. The sample lists around 180,000 clones, around 87% occurring once. Specimen: PBMCs. The receptors were gathered from a woman aged 18-29 years in good health and CMV-seronegative. CDR3s include the opening cysteine and the closing phenylalanine or tryptophan. The order of the fields is clone size, J gene, D gene, V gene, CDR3 DNA, CDR3 protein. D genes are given only for firm matches. Only part of the rows carry a size: once, few, many, or a class if the clone is expanded.

-	TRBJ1-5	TRBD1	TRBV6-6	TGTGCCAGCAGTTACAGTACAGGGGGAGGCAATCAGCCCCAGCATTTT	CASSYSTGGGNQPQHF
once	TRBJ1-4	-	TRBV15	TGTGCCACCAGCAGAACGAGGGCCCAACATGAAGAACTGTTTTTT	CATSRTRAQHEELFF
-	TRBJ1-5	-	TRBV6-1	TGTGCCAGCAGTGATTGGGCGCCGGATCAGCCCCAGCATTTT	CASSDWAPDQPQHF
few	TRBJ1-4	-	TRBV5-6	TGTGCCAGCAGTTCGGACAGTTTAGGGGAAAAACTGTTTTTT	CASSSDSLGEKLFF
-	TRBJ2-5	-	TRBV7-2	TGTGCCAGCAGCTTAGCGGCGGGTCAAGAGACCCAGTACTTC	CASSLAAGQETQYF
-	TRBJ1-2	-	TRBV25-1	TGTGCCAGCAGTGAATCCGCAAATATCCGGGTCTACACCTTC	CASSESANIRVYTF
-	TRBJ1-1	-	TRBV29-1	TGCAGCGTTGTGTCTCGACAGTCGAACACTGAAGCTTTCTTT	CSVVSRQSNTEAFF
few	TRBJ2-7	-	TRBV5-5	TGTGCCAGTGAACCTTCACGAACGGTCTCCTACGAGCAGTACTTC	CASEPSRTVSYEQYF
-	TRBJ2-7	-	TRBV4-2	TGTGCCAGCAGCCAAGAAGGGACTCCGAGCCTCGAGCAGTACTTC	CASSQEGTPSLEQYF
-	TRBJ2-5	TRBD2	TRBV7-3	TGTGCCAGCAGCTTACGACCAGCGGGAGGCTCAGAGACCCAGTACTTC	CASSLRPAGGSETQYF
-	TRBJ1-5	-	TRBV19	TGTGCCAGTAGCCTAACAGGACTACAATATAGCAATCAGCCCCAGCATTTT	CASSLTGLQYSNQPQHF
-	TRBJ2-7	TRBD1	TRBV18	TGTGCCAGCTCCCCAGGACAGGGTTCGTACGAGCAGTACTTC	CASSPGQGSYEQYF
-	TRBJ2-7	TRBD1	TRBV6-5	TGTGCCAGCAGTACGGGACAGGGAGCGAGCGAGCAGTACTTC	CASSTGQGASEQYF
few	TRBJ2-7	TRBD1	TRBV6-1	TGTGCCAGCAGGACAGGGTCTAACGAGCAGTACTTC	CASRTGSNEQYF
-	TRBJ2-1	TRBD2	TRBV7-3	TGTGCCAGCAGTCCCGGGGGGTGGGAGGGCCAGAGTGAGCAGTTCTTC	CASSPGGWEGQSEQFF
-	TRBJ1-4	TRBD1	TRBV6-5	TGTGCCAGCAAAGCAGGGACAGCGCCTAATGAAAAACTGTTTTTT	CASKAGTAPNEKLFF
-	TRBJ2-6	-	TRBV7-9	TGTGCCAGCAGCTTTGACTTGGGGACTGCCCTGGGAGGGGCCAACGTCCTGACTTTC	CASSFDLGTALGGANVLTF
-	TRBJ2-5	-	TRBV5-1	TGCGCCAGCAGCTTCGGGGGTGGGGAGACCCAGTACTTC	CASSFGGGETQYF
-	TRBJ1-2	TRBD1	TRBV18	TGTGCCAGCTCACCAGGACAGGGGAATAACTATGGCTACACCTTC	CASSPGQGNNYGYTF
-	TRBJ1-2	TRBD1	TRBV28	TGTGCCAGCAGCACCGGACAGGCCGATGGCTACACCTTC	CASSTGQADGYTF
-	TRBJ1-1	TRBD1	TRBV27	TGTGCCAGCAGTCCCCTCACAGGGGGGGACACTGAAGCTTTCTTT	CASSPLTGGDTEAFF
once	TRBJ2-7	TRBD2	TRBV27	TGTGCCAGCAGTTTAGGGAGGGCCTACGAGCAGTACTTC	CASSLGRAYEQYF
-	TRBJ2-6	-	TRBV7-8	TGTGCCAGCAGCCGAAACAGGGGCGGGGTCTCTGGGGCCAACGTCCTGACTTTC	CASSRNRGGVSGANVLTF
-	TRBJ1-2	TRBD1	TRBV7-2	TGTGCCAGCAGCTCAGGGGGGTCGAGGGACACCTTC	CASSSGGSRDTF
once	TRBJ1-1	-	TRBV7-9	TGTGCCAGCAGCGTAGGGGCAGGGTACGTAGCTTTCTTT	CASSVGAGYVAFF
-	TRBJ1-4	-	TRBV2	TGTGCCAGCAGTGACTTCGGAACGGGTGAAAAACTGTTTTTT	CASSDFGTGEKLFF
-	TRBJ2-5	-	TRBV27	TGTGCCAGCAGGCGGGAAGAGACCCAGTACTTC	CASRREETQYF
-	TRBJ2-7	-	TRBV2	TGTGCCAGCAGTGACGGCGGGCTAACCTACGAGCAGTACTTC	CASSDGGLTYEQYF
-	TRBJ2-1	TRBD2	TRBV27	TGTGCCAGCAGACTAGCGGGGGGGAGCGGTTACAATGAACAGTTCTTC	CASRLAGGSGYNEQFF
-	TRBJ2-3	-	TRBV29-1	TGCAGCGTCAGACAGGGCACAGATACGCAGTATTTT	CSVRQGTDTQYF
-	TRBJ2-7	-	TRBV4-1	TGCGCCAGCAGCCAAGAAGAGCGCCCTTCGGACGAGCAGTACTTC	CASSQEERPSDEQYF
-	TRBJ2-2	-	TRBV11-2	TGTGCCAGCAGCTTCCGAACACAGGGAACCGGGGAGCTGTTTTTT	CASSFRTQGTGELFF
-	TRBJ2-7	-	TRBV6-6	TGTGCCAGCAGCCGGGGATCTTCCTACGAGCAGTACTTC	CASSRGSSYEQYF
-	TRBJ2-3	-	TRBV5-6	TGTGCCAGCAGCTTGGCTTTCACGGTTAGCACAGATACGCAGTATTTT	CASSLAFTVSTDTQYF
once	TRBJ1-3	TRBD1	TRBV19	TGTGCCAGTAGTTCCTTGACAGGGTACTCTGGAAACACCATATATTTT	CASSSLTGYSGNTIYF
-	TRBJ2-1	TRBD2	TRBV29-1	TGCAGCGTTGCAAGTCTAGCGGGGGGCCCCAATGAGCAGTTCTTC	CSVASLAGGPNEQFF
few	TRBJ2-3	-	TRBV5-1	TGCGCCAGCAGTAGCTCAACGGGAGCACCCCTAACGGATACGCAGTATTTT	CASSSSTGAPLTDTQYF
few	TRBJ1-3	-	TRBV11-2	TGTGCCAGCAGCCTAGGTCCCTACTCTGGAAACACCATATATTTT	CASSLGPYSGNTIYF
-	TRBJ1-4	TRBD1	TRBV30	TGTGCCTGGAGAAGTCGGCCTGGAGGGGGCGAATCGTTCGAAAAACTGTTTTTT	CAWRSRPGGGESFEKLFF
-	TRBJ2-1	TRBD1	TRBV10-3	TGTGCCATCAGTGAGCGGGGGACAGGGATTCATGAGCAGTTCTTC	CAISERGTGIHEQFF
-	TRBJ2-7	-	TRBV2	TGTGCCGGGGCAGGGGTTCTTTCCTACGAGCAGTACTTC	CAGAGVLSYEQYF
-	TRBJ1-2	-	TRBV10-2	TGCGCCTCCTCCTCGGGGGAGGTTGTTGGCTACACCTTC	CASSSGEVVGYTF
once	TRBJ1-5	-	TRBV6-4	TGTGCCAGCAGTGCGGGCAGGGATCAGCCCCAGCATTTT	CASSAGRDQPQHF
-	TRBJ1-5	-	TRBV2	TGTGCCAGCAGTGGTCCAGGGTATCAGCCCCAGCATTTT	CASSGPGYQPQHF
-	TRBJ2-7	-	TRBV2	TGTGCCAGCAGCGTCCGCCAGCGATCCTACGAGCAGTACTTC	CASSVRQRSYEQYF
-	TRBJ1-4	-	TRBV28	TGTGCCAGCGTAAACAGGGATTCCAATGAAAAACTGTTTTTT	CASVNRDSNEKLFF
-	TRBJ2-7	TRBD1	TRBV9	TGTGCCAGCAGCGTGGAAACCGGGACAGGGACCTACGAGCAGTACTTC	CASSVETGTGTYEQYF
-	TRBJ1-1	-	TRBV19	TGTGCCAGTAAGGAGGAGAGGAACACTGAAGCTTTCTTT	CASKEERNTEAFF
-	TRBJ2-5	-	TRBV10-2	TGCGCCAGCAGGAATCCAGGCAGGGCAGAGACCCAGTACTTC	CASRNPGRAETQYF
-	TRBJ1-1	TRBD1	TRBV2	TGTGCCAGCAGTCTGGGACAGGGGAACACTGAAGCTTTCTTT	CASSLGQGNTEAFF
-	TRBJ1-2	TRBD1	TRBV5-5	TGTGCCAGCAGCGGACAGGGTTTTGGTAATGGCTACACCTTC	CASSGQGFGNGYTF
-	TRBJ1-4	TRBD1	TRBV27	TGTGCCAGCAGTTTATTCCAGGGGGCCGAAAAACTGTTTTTT	CASSLFQGAEKLFF
-	TRBJ1-2	TRBD1	TRBV30	TGTGCCTGGACGCCAGGGGGCTATGGCTACACCTTC	CAWTPGGYGYTF
-	TRBJ1-2	TRBD1	TRBV7-3	TGTGCCAGCAGCCTAGTACAGGGGGCTGGCTATGGCTACACCTTC	CASSLVQGAGYGYTF
-	TRBJ1-2	TRBD1	TRBV5-1	TGCGCCAGCAGCTACGGGACAGGGGAAGGGTCGGCCTATGGCTACACCTTC	CASSYGTGEGSAYGYTF
-	TRBJ2-7	-	TRBV9	TGTGCCAGCAGCGTAGGACAGGCCTCCTACGAGCAGTACTTC	CASSVGQASYEQYF
-	TRBJ2-7	TRBD2	TRBV5-1	TGCGCCAGCAGTTACCTAGCGGGGGGCTCCTACGAGCAGTACTTC	CASSYLAGGSYEQYF
-	TRBJ2-5	TRBD2	TRBV4-2	TGTGCCAGCAGCCACGGGGGGGGTTCGCAAGAGACCCAGTACTTC	CASSHGGGSQETQYF
once	TRBJ2-7	TRBD1	TRBV5-1	TGCGCCAGCAGCTTTGGCATGCAGGGGGCTTACGAGCAGTACTTC	CASSFGMQGAYEQYF